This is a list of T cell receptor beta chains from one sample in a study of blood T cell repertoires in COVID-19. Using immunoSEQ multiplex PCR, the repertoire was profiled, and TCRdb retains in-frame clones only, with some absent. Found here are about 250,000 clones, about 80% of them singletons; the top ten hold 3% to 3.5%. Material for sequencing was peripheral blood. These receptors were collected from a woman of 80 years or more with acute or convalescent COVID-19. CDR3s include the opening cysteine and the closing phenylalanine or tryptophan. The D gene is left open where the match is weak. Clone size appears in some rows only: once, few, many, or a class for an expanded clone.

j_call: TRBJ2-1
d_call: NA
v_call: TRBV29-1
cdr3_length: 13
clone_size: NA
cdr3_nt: TGCAGCGTTGCTTGGACAGAGTACAATGAGCAGTTCTTC
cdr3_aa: CSVAWTEYNEQFF

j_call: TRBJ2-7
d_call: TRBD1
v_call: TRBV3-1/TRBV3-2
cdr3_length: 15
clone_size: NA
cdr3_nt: TGTGCCAGCAGCCAGACGGGACAGGGTATATACGAGCAGTACTTC
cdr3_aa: CASSQTGQGIYEQYF

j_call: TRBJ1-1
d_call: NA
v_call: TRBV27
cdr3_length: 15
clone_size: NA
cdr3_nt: TGTGCCAGCAGTTTATCCGGGGGGGGGAACACTGAAGCTTTCTTT
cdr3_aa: CASSLSGGGNTEAFF

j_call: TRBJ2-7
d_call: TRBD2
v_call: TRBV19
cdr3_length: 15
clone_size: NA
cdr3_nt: TGTGCCAGTAGTATATCCGGTAGCGGGAGGCTGGGGCAGTACTTC
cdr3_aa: CASSISGSGRLGQYF

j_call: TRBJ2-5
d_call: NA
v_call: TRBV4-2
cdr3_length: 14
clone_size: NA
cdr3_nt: TGTGCCAGCAGCACAACCGGACTCCAAGAGACCCAGTACTTC
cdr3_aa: CASSTTGLQETQYF

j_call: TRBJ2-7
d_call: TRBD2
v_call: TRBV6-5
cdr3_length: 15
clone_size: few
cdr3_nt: TGTGCCAGCAGACAGACTAGCGGGGGGGCCCGCGAGCAGTACTTC
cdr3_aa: CASRQTSGGAREQYF

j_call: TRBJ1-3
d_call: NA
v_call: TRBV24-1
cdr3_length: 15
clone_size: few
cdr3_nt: TGTGCCACCAGTGACCATACAGATACGGGAAACACCATATATTTT
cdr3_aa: CATSDHTDTGNTIYF

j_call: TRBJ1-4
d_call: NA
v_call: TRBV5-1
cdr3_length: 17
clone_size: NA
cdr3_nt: TGCGCCAGCAGCTTGGGACCCCTGGGGCCTAGAGATGAAAAACTGTTTTTT
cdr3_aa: CASSLGPLGPRDEKLFF

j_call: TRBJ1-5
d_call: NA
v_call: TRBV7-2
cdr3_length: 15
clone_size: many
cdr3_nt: TGTGCCAGCAGCTCAACAGGGTTTGGGAATCAGCCCCAGCATTTT
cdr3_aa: CASSSTGFGNQPQHF

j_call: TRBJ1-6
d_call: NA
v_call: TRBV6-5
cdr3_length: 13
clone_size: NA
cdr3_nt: TGTGCCAGCAGTTACGAACTGAGGTCACCCCTCCACTTT
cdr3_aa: CASSYELRSPLHF

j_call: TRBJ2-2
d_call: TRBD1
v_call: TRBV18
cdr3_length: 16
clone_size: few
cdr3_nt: TGTGCCAGCTCAGGCCGACAGGGGTTCGCCACCGGGGAGCTGTTTTTT
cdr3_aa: CASSGRQGFATGELFF

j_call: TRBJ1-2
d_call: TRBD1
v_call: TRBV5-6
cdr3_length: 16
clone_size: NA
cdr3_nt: TGTGCCAGCAGCGATACGGGACAGGGTTTGGGCTATGGCTACACCTTC
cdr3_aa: CASSDTGQGLGYGYTF

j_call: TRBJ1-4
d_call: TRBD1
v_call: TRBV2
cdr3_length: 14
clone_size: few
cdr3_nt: TGTGCCAGCAGCAGGACAGGGGTTGGGGAAAAACTGTTTTTT
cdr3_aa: CASSRTGVGEKLFF

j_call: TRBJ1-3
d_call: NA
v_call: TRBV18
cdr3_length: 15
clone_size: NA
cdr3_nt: TGTGCCAGCTCACCAGAGCAAGCCTCTGGAAACACCATATATTTT
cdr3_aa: CASSPEQASGNTIYF

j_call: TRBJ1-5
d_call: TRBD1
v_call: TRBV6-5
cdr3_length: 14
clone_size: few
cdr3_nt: TGTGCCAGCAGTTCCCAGGGGGCAGGTCAGCCCCAGCATTTT
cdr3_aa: CASSSQGAGQPQHF

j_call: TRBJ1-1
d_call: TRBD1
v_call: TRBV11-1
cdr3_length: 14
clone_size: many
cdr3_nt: TGTGCCAGCAGCTTTACAGGGGGACGGACTGAAGCTTTCTTT
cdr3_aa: CASSFTGGRTEAFF

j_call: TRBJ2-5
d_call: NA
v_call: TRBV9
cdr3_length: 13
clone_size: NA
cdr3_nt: TGTGCCAGCAGCGGATCTCCCGGGGAGACCCAGTACTTC
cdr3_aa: CASSGSPGETQYF

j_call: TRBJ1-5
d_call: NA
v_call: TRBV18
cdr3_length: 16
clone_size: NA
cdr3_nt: TGTGCCAGCTCCAGATCGGTCATAGCGAGTAATCAGCCCCAGCATTTT
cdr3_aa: CASSRSVIASNQPQHF

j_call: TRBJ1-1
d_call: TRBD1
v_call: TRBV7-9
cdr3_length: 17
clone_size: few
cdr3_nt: TGTGCCAGCAGGTCCCCCCCCGGGACAGGGGGCCGGACTGAAGCTTTCTTT
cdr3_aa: CASRSPPGTGGRTEAFF

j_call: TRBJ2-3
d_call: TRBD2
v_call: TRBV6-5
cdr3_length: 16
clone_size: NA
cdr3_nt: TGTGCCAGCAGTTCCCCGGCTAGCGGCAGCACAGATACGCAGTATTTT
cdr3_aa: CASSSPASGSTDTQYF

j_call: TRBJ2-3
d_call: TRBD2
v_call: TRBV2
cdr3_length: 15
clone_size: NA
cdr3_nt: TGTGCCAGCAGCACCTGGGGAGGGGACACAGATACGCAGTATTTT
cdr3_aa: CASSTWGGDTDTQYF

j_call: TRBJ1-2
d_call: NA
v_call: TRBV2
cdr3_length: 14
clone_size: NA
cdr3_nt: TGTGCCAGCGGACAAACGACAGGAGTCTATGGCTACACCTTC
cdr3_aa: CASGQTTGVYGYTF

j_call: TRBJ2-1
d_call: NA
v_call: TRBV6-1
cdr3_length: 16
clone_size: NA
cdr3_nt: TGTGCCAGCAGTGAGGGAGGGGGGGGCTCCTACAATGAGCAGTTCTTC
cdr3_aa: CASSEGGGGSYNEQFF

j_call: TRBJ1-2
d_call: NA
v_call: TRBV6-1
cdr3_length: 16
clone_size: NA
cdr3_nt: TGTGCCAGCAGTGAACGGGAGCGAGACCCGTGGGGTGGCTACACCTTC
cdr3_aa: CASSERERDPWGGYTF

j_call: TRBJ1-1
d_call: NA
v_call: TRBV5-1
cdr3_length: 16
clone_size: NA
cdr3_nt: TGCGCCAGCAGCTTGGAGGGGCCAGGGGCGAACACTGAAGCTTTCTTT
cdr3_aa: CASSLEGPGANTEAFF

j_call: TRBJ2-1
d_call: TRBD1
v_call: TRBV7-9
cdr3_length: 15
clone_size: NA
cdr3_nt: TGTGCCAGCAGCCCGGGACAGGGGGCGGTCAATGAGCAGTTCTTC
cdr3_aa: CASSPGQGAVNEQFF

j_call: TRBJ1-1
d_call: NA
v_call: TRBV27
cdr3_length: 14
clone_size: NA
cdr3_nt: TGTGCCAGCAGTTTAGGGGGGGCCCCCACTGAAGCTTTCTTT
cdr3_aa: CASSLGGAPTEAFF

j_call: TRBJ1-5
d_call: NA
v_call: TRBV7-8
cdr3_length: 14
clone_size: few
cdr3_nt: TGTGCCAGCAGCCCCGACAGGCAGCATCAGCCCCAGCATTTT
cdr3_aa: CASSPDRQHQPQHF

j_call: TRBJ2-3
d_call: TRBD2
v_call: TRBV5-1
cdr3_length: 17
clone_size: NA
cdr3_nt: TGCGCCAGCAGCTTGGTAACTAGCGGGGAGGCAGCAGATACGCAGTATTTT
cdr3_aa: CASSLVTSGEAADTQYF

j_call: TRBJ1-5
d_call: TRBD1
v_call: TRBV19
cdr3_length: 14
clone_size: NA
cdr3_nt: TGTGCCAGTAAGAGGGACAGGGCGCCTCAGCCCCAGCATTTT
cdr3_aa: CASKRDRAPQPQHF

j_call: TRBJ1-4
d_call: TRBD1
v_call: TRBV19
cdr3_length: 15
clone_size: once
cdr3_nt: TGTGCCAGTAGTATCGGGACAGGTGGAGCTGAAAAACTGTTTTTT
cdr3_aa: CASSIGTGGAEKLFF

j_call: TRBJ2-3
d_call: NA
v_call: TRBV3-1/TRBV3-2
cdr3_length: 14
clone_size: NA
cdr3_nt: TGTGCCAGCAGCCAAGATACTTCCACAGATACGCAGTATTTT
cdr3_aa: CASSQDTSTDTQYF

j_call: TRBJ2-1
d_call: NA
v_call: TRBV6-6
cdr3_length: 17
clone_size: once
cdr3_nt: TGTGCCAGCAGTCCCCACCCGACTAGGGCGAAATGGAATGAGCAGTTCTTC
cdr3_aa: CASSPHPTRAKWNEQFF

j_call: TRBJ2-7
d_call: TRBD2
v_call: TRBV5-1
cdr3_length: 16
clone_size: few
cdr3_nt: TGCGCCAGCAGCTTGGCCCCTGGGGGAGGGCCGTACGAGCAGTACTTC
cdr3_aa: CASSLAPGGGPYEQYF

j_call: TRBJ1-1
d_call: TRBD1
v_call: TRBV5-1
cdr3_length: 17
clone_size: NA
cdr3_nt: TGCGCCAGCAGCCAGACGAGGACAGGGAGGGTGAACACTGAAGCTTTCTTT
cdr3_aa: CASSQTRTGRVNTEAFF

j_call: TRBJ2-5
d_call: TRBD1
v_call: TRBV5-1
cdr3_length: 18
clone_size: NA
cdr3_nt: TGCGCCAGCAGCTACTTCCCCCGCCCCAGGGGGTTGATGGAGACCCAGTACTTC
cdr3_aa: CASSYFPRPRGLMETQYF

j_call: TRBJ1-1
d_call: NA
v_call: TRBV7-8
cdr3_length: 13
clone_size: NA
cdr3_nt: TGTGCCAGCAGCTTGAGGCTGGACACTGAAGCTTTCTTT
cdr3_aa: CASSLRLDTEAFF

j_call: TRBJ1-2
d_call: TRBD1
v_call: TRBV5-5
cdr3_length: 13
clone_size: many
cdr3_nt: TGTGCCAGCAGCCCGGGACAGCTCTATGGCTACACCTTC
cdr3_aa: CASSPGQLYGYTF

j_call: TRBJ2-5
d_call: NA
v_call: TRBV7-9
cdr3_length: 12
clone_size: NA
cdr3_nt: TGTGCCAGCAGCAAAGGGGCGGACTTAGGGTACTTC
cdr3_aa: CASSKGADLGYF

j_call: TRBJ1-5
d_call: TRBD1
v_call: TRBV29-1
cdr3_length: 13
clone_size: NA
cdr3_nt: TGCAGCGCCGTCGGACAGGCGGGTCAGCCCCAGCATTTT
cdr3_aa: CSAVGQAGQPQHF

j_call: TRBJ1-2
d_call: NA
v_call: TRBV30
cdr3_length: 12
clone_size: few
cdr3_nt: TGTGCCTGGAGCTTGGAGCGTCATGGCTACACCTTC
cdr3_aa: CAWSLERHGYTF

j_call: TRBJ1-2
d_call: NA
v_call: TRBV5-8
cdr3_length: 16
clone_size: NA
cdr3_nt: TGTGCCAGCAGCTTGTCAGGCAGGGTGCAAGACTATGGCTACACCTTC
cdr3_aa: CASSLSGRVQDYGYTF

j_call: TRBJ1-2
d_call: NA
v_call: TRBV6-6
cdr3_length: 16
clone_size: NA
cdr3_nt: TGTGCCAGCAGTCGACCTACAGGGAAGTCTAACTATGGCTACACCTTC
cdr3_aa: CASSRPTGKSNYGYTF

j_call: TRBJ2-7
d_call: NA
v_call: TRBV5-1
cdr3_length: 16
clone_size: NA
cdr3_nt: TGCGCCAGCAGCTTGGCCCCAGGGTCGAGCTCCTACGAGCAGTACTTC
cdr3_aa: CASSLAPGSSSYEQYF

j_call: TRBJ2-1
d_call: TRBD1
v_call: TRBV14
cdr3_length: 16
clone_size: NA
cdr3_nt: TGTGCCAGCAGCCAAGGAGGGGGCGTAGCCTACAATGAGCAGTTCTTC
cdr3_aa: CASSQGGGVAYNEQFF

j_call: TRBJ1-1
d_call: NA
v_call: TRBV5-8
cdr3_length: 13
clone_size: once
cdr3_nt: TGTGCCAGCAGCTTGAACACGAACACTGAAGCTTTCTTT
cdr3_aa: CASSLNTNTEAFF

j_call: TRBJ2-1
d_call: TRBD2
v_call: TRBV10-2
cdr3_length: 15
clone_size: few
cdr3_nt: TGCGCCAGCAGGAAGCGGGAGGGCCACGACAATGAGCAGTTCTTC
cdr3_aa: CASRKREGHDNEQFF

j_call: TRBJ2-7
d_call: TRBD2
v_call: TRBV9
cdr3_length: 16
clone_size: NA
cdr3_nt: TGTGCCAGCAGCGTAGAGGCTAGCGGGGGAACCTACGAGCAGTACTTC
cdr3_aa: CASSVEASGGTYEQYF

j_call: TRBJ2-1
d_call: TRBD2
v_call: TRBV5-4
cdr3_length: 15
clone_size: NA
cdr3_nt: TGTGCCAGCAGCGCCGGGACTAGCGACTCCAATGAGCAGTTCTTC
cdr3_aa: CASSAGTSDSNEQFF

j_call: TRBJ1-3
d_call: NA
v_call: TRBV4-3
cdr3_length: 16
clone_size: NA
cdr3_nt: TGCGCCAGCAGCCAAGGTCTGGGGGCCAGAGGAAACACCATATATTTT
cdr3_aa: CASSQGLGARGNTIYF